This T cell receptor beta chain was profiled in a study of T cell responses to AZD1222 COVID-19 vaccine. Looking at the study overall: The study pooled second doses at about 4 or about 12 weeks.

In regard to this clone: What it binds is not known.

Findings and caveats of the study: Spike-specific TCR depth and breadth grew after two AZD1222 doses. The reported proportion of spike-specific TCRs targeting unmutated variant regions was nearly half.

Only in-frame clones appear in the TCRdb table, and some are missing; sequencing was by immunoSEQ multiplex PCR. The sample lists 150,000 to 200,000 clones; 80% to 95% were seen once. This TCR was sampled from an adult in good health. The starting material was peripheral blood, obtained on day 0 of AZD1222 vaccination.

CDR3 sequence: CASRPRDRGPRYEQYF. CDR3 bases: TGTGCCAGCAGGCCCCGGGACAGGGGGCCGCGCTACGAGCAGTACTTC. J is TRBJ2-7 and V is TRBV2; 12 nucleotides match TRBD1. The junction had 9 bases not matched to a gene; V was cut back by 6 bases and J by 3 bases. CDR3 length: 16 residues. CDR1 and CDR2 (germline): SNHLY, FYNNEI. The whole variable domain, filled in from reference TRBV2 and TRBJ2-7, reads EPEVTQTPSHQVTQMGQEVILRCVPISNHLYFYWYRQILGQKVEFLVSFYNNEISEKSEIFDDQFSVERPDGSNFTLKIRSTKLEDSAMYFCASRPRDRGPRYEQYFGPGTRLTVT.